This T cell receptor beta chain was identified in a study of blood T cell repertoires in COVID-19. Overall study context: Both acute and convalescent COVID-19 samples were obtained from the United States, Italy and Spain. The analysed material was cDNA or gDNA that came from T cells, B-cell-depleted T cells, or PBMCs.

The ends were cut back, 1 base at V and 6 bases at J, with 10 bases in the middle. This CDR3 spans 14 amino acids. Germline V gives CDR1 SGHVS, CDR2 FNYEAQ. Source study methods: Amplification of reference gene primers provided the estimated nucleated cell counts. Produced via immunoSEQ multiplex PCR; TCRdb's table is partial and in-frame only. V and J calls and clone size come straight from that table; D and trimming were deduced from the DNA. In the table there are 130,000 or so clones, around 89% of which are singletons. Material for sequencing was peripheral blood. This sequence originates from a man over 45 with active or convalescent COVID-19. The chain has TRBV7-6 and TRBJ1-5; D perhaps matches TRBD1 (6 bases). The CDR3 DNA reads TGTGCCAGCAGCTTAGACAGGGTTGGTCAGCCCCAGCATTTT. It is translated as CASSLDRVGQPQHF.